The clone carrying this T cell receptor (beta chain) appeared once. Reverse transcription of about 0.45 to 1 ug RNA used random hexamers. From the immunoSEQ multiplex PCR reads, TCRdb called clonotypes with MiXCR, one entry per CDR3 protein. This sample carries some 130,000 distinct CDR3 sequences, just under 95% of them seen once, and the ten largest clones take about 0.18%. The germline gives CDR1 DFQATT, CDR2 SNEGSKA (reference sequence). Trimming took 5 bases from V and 2 from J; bases not matched to a gene: 5. This CDR3 is built from 13 residues. This sample is part of a study of CD8 T cells in Susac syndrome.

Sequencing was performed on CD8+ T cells from PBMCs. The chain couples TRBV20-1 to TRBJ1-1, with 7 positions matching TRBD1. The receptor was isolated from a human donor with Susac syndrome. The CDR3 is CSAADRENTEAFF. In DNA, the CDR3 is TGCAGTGCTGCCGACAGGGAAAACACTGAAGCTTTCTTT.